This T cell receptor beta chain was sequenced for a study of CD8 T cells in ankylosing spondylitis. The V gene lost 3 bases and the J gene lost 3 bases, with 3 bases spanning the gap. Looked up from germline, CDR1 is MDHEN and CDR2 is SYDVKM. The CDR3 length is 11 residues. MiXCR, run by TCRdb on the 5' RACE reads, gives a single entry per CDR3 protein. The table includes 150,000 to 200,000 distinct CDR3 sequences, around 16% detected once. The V call is TRBV28, the J call TRBJ2-7; the D is unclear. The sequence was collected from a male donor with ankylosing spondylitis or in good health (not recorded which). What was sequenced was blood, either unsorted or a sorted T cell fraction (not recorded which). The CDR3 is CASSFIYEQYF. The CDR3, as DNA: TGTGCCAGCAGTTTTATCTACGAGCAGTACTTC.